This TCR beta chain was profiled in a study of blood T cell repertoires in COVID-19. Overall study context: Nucleic acid was either cDNA or gDNA, and it came from T cells, B-cell-depleted T cells, or PBMCs.

Enrollment of patients from Seattle took place during active infection, with longitudinal follow-up. Trimming took 0 bases from V and 2 from J; bases not matched to a gene: 3. The CDR3 spans 15 residues. Looked up from germline, CDR1 is SGDLS and CDR2 is YYNGEE. Source study methods: Scientists estimated how many nucleated cells there were by amplifying reference gene primers. The repertoire was sequenced with immunoSEQ multiplex PCR; TCRdb's copy has only in-frame clones and lacks some. That table supplies the V and J calls and clone size; D and trimming were determined from the DNA. The table has approximately 240,000 clones, 85% to 95% seen once.

The sequence derives from a man aged 25 to 40 with COVID-19, enrolled during active disease. The sample taken for sequencing was peripheral blood. The chain uses TRBV9 and TRBJ2-3, with 7 bases fitting TRBD2. In nucleotides, the CDR3 is TGTGCCAGCAGCGTAGATAGCGGGTACACAGATACGCAGTATTTT. Protein product: CASSVDSGYTDTQYF.